Below, 21 T cell receptor beta chains from the same sample are listed, as sequenced in a study of cytomegalovirus exposure and HLA in healthy donors. The PCR ran on 60 Vbeta and 13 Jbeta primers. The protocol was immunoSEQ multiplex PCR, while the TCRdb copy is restricted to in-frame clones and leaves out a portion. This table has approximately 180,000 clones, roughly 68% appearing once. The sequencing input was PBMCs. These TCRs come from a woman aged 30 to 39 in good health and CMV-seronegative.

The chain carries TRBV10-3 and TRBJ2-4; 9 bases match TRBD2. Trimming removed 3 bases from V and 0 bases from J; junction bases left unmatched: 3. There are 16 residues in the CDR3. CDR1 is ENHRY, CDR2 SYGVKD, per germline. The CDR3 sequence is CAISDAGGAAKNIQYF. In DNA, the CDR3 is TGTGCCATCAGTGATGCGGGGGGGGCAGCCAAAAACATTCAGTACTTC.

A remark on this clone: At one of its ends the junction is not consistent with the germline gene, which may arise from a read error. The CDR3 nucleotides read TGTTCCAGCAGCTTAGGTCTAGTTTTGAGCTACCTCGACACCGGGGAGCTGTTTTTT. Amino acids: CSSSLGLVLSYLDTGELFF. The chain joins TRBV7-9 to TRBJ2-2, with D hard to call. This CDR3 has 19 residues. CDR1 and CDR2 from the germline V gene are SEHNR and FQNEAQ (reference sequence).

This clone was seen a handful of times. The chain is built from TRBV2 and TRBJ1-1, with 7 bases matching TRBD1. Trimming took 6 bases from V and 1 from J; bases not matched to a gene: 8. CDR3 length: 15 residues. Germline lookup yields CDR1 SNHLY and CDR2 FYNNEI. CDR3 nucleotides: TGTGCCAGCAGGGCTCGACAGGGACCGAACACTGAAGCTTTCTTT. This gives the protein CASRARQGPNTEAFF.

The genes are TRBV7-3 and TRBJ2-3; 7 bases align to TRBD2. Per germline, CDR1 SGHTA and CDR2 FQGTGA. The CDR3 consists of 16 residues. With 4 bases clipped from V and 6 bases from J, the junction kept 13 bases outside the gene matches. DNA for the CDR3: TGTGCCAGCAGCTCGGTTCCGGGAGCGGGGCGGGATACGCAGTATTTT. Residues: CASSSVPGAGRDTQYF.

The gene calls are TRBV27 and TRBJ1-5; 7 nucleotides line up with TRBD1. The CDR3 runs to 18 residues. V trimming: 4 bases; J trimming: 3 bases; junction bases outside the gene matches: 15. Germline CDR1 and CDR2: MNHEY and SMNVEV (reference sequence). CDR3 sequence: CASSSSGTALIYNQPQHF. CDR3 in DNA: TGTGCCAGCAGTTCGTCCGGGACAGCTCTTATATACAATCAGCCCCAGCATTTT.

The V and J genes are TRBV6-1 and TRBJ2-7, with a tentative D call TRBD2 (6 bases). Germline V gene lookup returns CDR1 MNHNS and CDR2 SASEGT. The CDR3 is made up of 14 amino acids. V lost 10 bases and J 2 bases, leaving 18 bases between the germline ends. CDR3: CATARRDLTYEQYF. DNA for the CDR3: TGTGCCACCGCCCGACGGGACTTGACCTACGAGCAGTACTTC.

The chain is built from TRBV6-4 and TRBJ2-1; TRBD2 agrees at 8 bases. Germline V gene sequence: CDR1 MRHNA, CDR2 SNTAGT. Losses at the gene ends were 1 base for V and 15 bases for J; bases not matched to a gene: 8. There are 13 residues in the CDR3. CDR3 in amino acids: CASSDLAGGFPFF. The DNA for the CDR3 is TGTGCCAGCAGTGACTTGGCGGGGGGTTTTCCGTTCTTC.

This chain joins TRBV10-3 and TRBJ2-1; 7 positions match TRBD2. Germline values: CDR1 ENHRY, CDR2 SYGVKD. The CDR3 length is 16 residues. After removal of 3 bases from V and 0 bases from J, the junction contained 5 bases not matched to a gene. The CDR3 DNA reads as TGTGCCATCAGTGACCGTAGCGGGTTCTCCTACAATGAGCAGTTCTTC. Residues: CAISDRSGFSYNEQFF.

The V gene is TRBV2, the J gene TRBJ1-6; D ambiguous. This CDR3 comprises 11 residues. CDR1 and CDR2 from the germline V gene are SNHLY and FYNNEI. V was pared by 6 bases and J by 10 bases, with 7 bases between. For the CDR3, the DNA is TGTGCCAGCAGCCGCGTATCACCCCTCCACTTT. Protein: CASSRVSPLHF.

The V and J genes are TRBV7-8 and TRBJ1-5; TRBD1 is a possible D gene (6 bases). The CDR3 runs 16 residues. Germline V gene lookup returns CDR1 SGHVS and CDR2 FQNEAQ. Trimming shortened V by 4 bases and J by 2 bases, and 15 bases separated the two germline ends. CDR3 DNA: TGTGCCAGCAGCTACAGGGCGTGGATGGGCAATCAGCCCCAGCATTTT. Protein sequence: CASSYRAWMGNQPQHF.

This rearrangement joins TRBV5-1 to TRBJ2-3, with D possibly being TRBD1 (6 bases). V shed 2 bases and J shed 0 bases, with 10 bases lying between them. CDR1 and CDR2 (germline): SGHRS, YFSETQ. CDR3 length: 15 residues. CDR3 sequence reads: CASSFRQGSTDTQYF. The CDR3 DNA follows: TGCGCCAGCAGCTTCCGCCAGGGGAGCACAGATACGCAGTATTTT.

In DNA form, the CDR3 reads TGCGCCAGCAGCCCTCTTTTTGAAAGGAACAGGGGGGCGGAATATAGCAATCAGCCCCAGCATTTT. Translation: CASSPLFERNRGAEYSNQPQHF. The chain carries TRBV5-1 and TRBJ1-5; TRBD1 matches 8 bases. V shed 4 bases, J shed 0 bases, and the junction held 24 bases outside the gene matches. The CDR3 has 22 residues. The germline V gene encodes CDR1 SGHRS and CDR2 YFSETQ. Full variable domain (remainder filled in from reference TRBV5-1 and TRBJ1-5): KAGVTQTPRYLIKTRGQQVTLSCSPISGHRSVSWYQQTPGQGLQFLFEYFSETQRNKGNFPGRFSGRQFSNSRSEMNVSTLELGDSALYLCASSPLFERNRGAEYSNQPQHFGDGTRLSIL.

This clone has only one observation. The rearrangement joins TRBV10-3 to TRBJ2-7; D may be TRBD2 (5 bases). The germline gives CDR1 ENHRY, CDR2 SYGVKD. This CDR3 spans 13 amino acids. With 10 bases removed from V and 5 bases from J, the gap between germline ends came to 18 bases. CDR3 region: CATNDQSGNEQYF. In DNA, the CDR3 is TGTGCCACCAATGACCAATCCGGGAACGAGCAGTACTTC.

The chain joins TRBV5-8 to TRBJ1-5; weak D call: TRBD1 (6 bases). V was clipped by 0 bases and J by 4 bases, with 14 bases between them. This CDR3 is 16 amino acids long. CDR1 and CDR2 (germline): SGHTS, YDEGEE. The CDR3 DNA sequence: TGTGCCAGCAGCTTGGTGGGGACACCAATTAATCAGCCCCAGCATTTT. Translation: CASSLVGTPINQPQHF.

This clone was seen a handful of times. The rearrangement joins TRBV5-1 to TRBJ2-1; TRBD2 matches 7 bases. The CDR3 length is 17 residues. The V segment lost 2 bases and the J segment 7 bases; nucleotides outside the gene matches: 15. Per the germline V gene, CDR1 is SGHRS and CDR2 is YFSETQ. This chain's CDR3 is CASSFRVGGFGSNEQFF. The CDR3 nucleotides are TGCGCCAGCAGCTTCCGGGTGGGGGGGTTCGGCAGTAATGAGCAGTTCTTC. Full variable domain (outside the CDR3, taken from reference TRBV5-1 and TRBJ2-1): KAGVTQTPRYLIKTRGQQVTLSCSPISGHRSVSWYQQTPGQGLQFLFEYFSETQRNKGNFPGRFSGRQFSNSRSEMNVSTLELGDSALYLCASSFRVGGFGSNEQFFGPGTRLTVL.

The chain employs TRBV7-8 and TRBJ1-4; D is possibly TRBD1 (6 bases). The V gene's germline CDR1 is SGHVS and CDR2 FQNEAQ. Trimming shortened V by 6 bases and J by 7 bases, and 18 bases separated the two germline ends. This CDR3 is 15 amino acids long. In nucleotides, the CDR3 is TGTGCCAGCAGTCGAAACAGGGCGAAACGTGAAAAACTGTTTTTT. As protein: CASSRNRAKREKLFF.

The chain is built from TRBV29-1 and TRBJ1-2; 12 bases align to TRBD1. Trimming took 6 bases from V and 8 from J; bases not matched to a gene: 7. Germline loops: CDR1 SQVTM, CDR2 ANQGSEA. This CDR3 contains 13 residues. CDR3 region: CSVGTGGYFGYTF. The CDR3 nucleotides read TGCAGCGTGGGGACAGGGGGCTATTTCGGCTACACCTTC.

This chain joins TRBV5-6 and TRBJ2-3; possible D gene TRBD1, 5 bases. V was pared by 1 base and J by 0 bases, with 12 bases between. This CDR3 has 16 amino acids. Per the germline V gene, CDR1 is SGHDT and CDR2 is YYEEEE. CDR3 in amino acids: CASSLYAGPSTDTQYF. The CDR3 DNA sequence: TGTGCCAGCAGCTTGTACGCAGGGCCTAGCACAGATACGCAGTATTTT.

This chain connects TRBV11-2 to TRBJ2-7; 7 positions agree with TRBD1. V was pared by 3 bases and J by 1 base, with 12 bases of the junction left unmatched. This CDR3 is built from 17 residues. Germline V lookup: CDR1 SGHAT, CDR2 FQNNGV. The DNA of the CDR3 is TGTGCCAGCAGCTTTAGGGGTGGGACAGTCGTTTCCTACGAGCAGTACTTC. Amino acid sequence: CASSFRGGTVVSYEQYF.

This clone was seen a few times. Distinct nucleotide sequences in the sample also encode this CDR3. The V and J genes are TRBV9 and TRBJ1-3; 8 bases map to TRBD1. There are 13 residues in the CDR3. J gave up 8 bases and V 4 bases, and 5 bases lay outside the gene matches. In germline, CDR1 is SGDLS, CDR2 YYNGEE. The CDR3 loop is CASSRQGLDTIYF. The CDR3 bases are TGTGCCAGCAGCAGACAGGGGTTGGACACCATATATTTT.

This clone was seen just once. The chain uses TRBV18 and TRBJ1-4; D perhaps matches TRBD1 (6 bases). V lost 2 bases, J lost 8 bases, and 15 bases lay in between. The CDR3 has 15 residues. From germline, CDR1 is KGHSH and CDR2 LQKENI. CDR3 residues: CASSPNGGQGEKLFF. CDR3 sequence (DNA): TGTGCCAGCTCACCAAACGGGGGGCAAGGAGAAAAACTGTTTTTT.